This T cell receptor (beta chain) came from a study of blood T cell repertoires in COVID-19. Trimming removed 0 bases at V and 6 bases at J, with 13 bases between. The CDR3 spans 14 residues. Germline CDR1 SGHNT, CDR2 YYREEE (reference sequence). Using immunoSEQ multiplex PCR, the repertoire was profiled, and TCRdb retains in-frame clones only, with some absent. The sample holds approximately 220,000 clones, 85% to 90% seen once. Sequences were obtained from PBMCs or T cells enriched from blood (not recorded which). This clonotype was sampled from a man aged 30 to 39 who had recovered from COVID-19. This chain uses TRBV5-4 with TRBJ2-7; D possibly corresponds to TRBD1 (6 bases). This CDR3 is CASSLDRAIREQYF. The CDR3 DNA reads as TGTGCCAGCAGCTTGGACAGGGCTATTCGCGAGCAGTACTTC.